This T cell receptor (beta chain) was found in a study of graft-versus-host responses after intestinal transplantation. Across the study: Induction with anti-thymocyte globulin, then tacrolimus and steroids for around three years, was given to all recipients. Broader study findings: The authors found GvH clones in recipient marrow, some appearing first in ileum or blood.

The ends lost 9 bases at V and 0 bases at J; junction bases unmatched: 3. Germline V gene data show CDR1 as LNHDA and CDR2 as SQIVND (reference sequence). This CDR3 contains 14 residues. TCRdb's table, derived via immunoSEQ multiplex PCR, lists solely in-frame clones and lacks some. The sample includes more than 95,000 clones, about nine tenths of them seen just once. A word on this clone: The antigen remains unidentified.

The specimen comprised unstimulated CD4+ T cells sorted from spleen or lymph node cells, sampled before intestinal transplant. The receptor comes from a human donor who received an intestinal transplant. V and J are TRBV19 and TRBJ2-3; 10 bases align to TRBD2. The CDR3 nucleotides are TGTGCCAGCCAGACTAGCGGGAGCACAGATACGCAGTATTTT. Protein: CASQTSGSTDTQYF. Based on the CDR3 plus reference TRBV19 and TRBJ2-3, the full variable domain is DGGITQSPKYLFRKEGQNVTLSCEQNLNHDAMYWYRQDPGQGLRLIYYSQIVNDFQKGDIAEGYSVSREKKESFPLTVTSAQKNPTAFYLCASQTSGSTDTQYFGPGTRLTVL.